The 10 T cell receptor beta chains in this list originate from one sample, sequenced in a study of CD8+ T cells in alopecia areata. Treatment in this sample: oral pan-JAK inhibitor, 5-10 mg twice daily. RNA, once extracted, was reverse transcribed into cDNA for use as the sequencing template. Measured with immunoSEQ multiplex PCR; TCRdb has only the in-frame clones, and not every one. The sample holds fewer than 250,000 clones, around 56% seen once. This specimen was CD4+ T cells sorted from blood, taken at week 4, from a patient treated with tofacitinib. The origin of the receptors is a human donor with alopecia areata.

This clone was counted a single time. The chain carries TRBV4-1 and TRBJ1-2, with 8 bases matching TRBD1. The CDR3 length is 15 residues. The junction had 5 bases not matched to a gene; V was cut back by 1 base and J by 4 bases. Germline loops: CDR1 MGHRA, CDR2 YSYEKL. The CDR3 reads CASSQAGGEGYGYTF. In DNA, the CDR3 is TGCGCCAGCAGCCAAGCAGGGGGCGAAGGCTATGGCTACACCTTC.

The genes are TRBV29-1 and TRBJ2-7, with TRBD2 as a possible D gene (5 bases). The V end was cut by 7 bases, the J end by 0 bases, with 10 bases between. The CDR3 contains 12 residues. Germline V gene sequence: CDR1 SQVTM, CDR2 ANQGSEA. Here the CDR3 DNA reads TGCAGCGCCGGGGTGAGCTCCTACGAGCAGTACTTC. Its translation is CSAGVSSYEQYF.

The rearrangement joins TRBV18 to TRBJ2-2, with D perhaps TRBD1 or TRBD2 (5 bases each). Germline V CDR1 and CDR2: KGHSH, LQKENI. This CDR3 is 16 amino acids long. V gave up 1 base and J gave up 4 bases, with 13 bases separating them. CDR3 in amino acids: CASSPRIDSGTGELFF. CDR3 nucleotide sequence: TGTGCCAGCTCACCACGCATAGACAGCGGCACCGGGGAGCTGTTTTTT.

This chain uses TRBV2 with TRBJ2-6; D remains unclear. V dropped 6 bases and J dropped 2 bases, with 11 bases sitting between them. Germline values: CDR1 SNHLY, CDR2 FYNNEI. The length of the CDR3 is 15 residues. CDR3: CASSVGGTGANVLTF. CDR3 in DNA: TGTGCCAGCAGCGTCGGTGGCACTGGGGCCAACGTCCTGACTTTC.

CDR3 protein: CAWDRLTYEQYF. In nucleotides, the CDR3 is TGTGCCTGGGACAGGTTAACCTACGAGCAGTACTTC. The chain joins TRBV30 to TRBJ2-7; D is perhaps TRBD1 (6 bases). This CDR3 has 12 residues. The V and J ends lost 5 bases and 2 bases respectively, with 10 bases between them. Per the germline V gene, CDR1 is GTSNPN and CDR2 is SVGIG (reference sequence).

The chain carries TRBV19 and TRBJ2-4, with unresolved D. The CDR3 is made up of 14 amino acids. V shed 9 bases and J shed 0 bases, with 12 bases lying between them. Germline loops: CDR1 LNHDA, CDR2 SQIVND (reference sequence). The CDR3 coding sequence is TGTGCCAGCCAACCAGAGGCAGCCAAAAACATTCAGTACTTC. Protein: CASQPEAAKNIQYF.

This clone was counted between two and nine times. The chain is built from TRBV2 and TRBJ1-1; D is possibly TRBD1 (6 bases). The CDR3 runs 15 residues. CDR1 SNHLY and CDR2 FYNNEI come from the germline V gene. Trimming removed 5 bases from V and 5 bases from J, with 18 bases in between. The CDR3 nucleotides are TGTGCCAGCAGTTTCACTCCAGGGGTTGGGACTGAAGCTTTCTTT. As protein: CASSFTPGVGTEAFF. Filled out from reference TRBV2 and TRBJ1-1, the complete variable domain reads EPEVTQTPSHQVTQMGQEVILRCVPISNHLYFYWYRQILGQKVEFLVSFYNNEISEKSEIFDDQFSVERPDGSNFTLKIRSTKLEDSAMYFCASSFTPGVGTEAFFGQGTRLTVV.

The chain carries TRBV7-2 and TRBJ2-1; the D gene is possibly TRBD2 (6 bases). Germline assignment: CDR1 SGHTA and CDR2 FQGNSA. The CDR3 loop spans 15 amino acids. Trimming pared 1 base from V and 5 bases from J, leaving 12 bases between. The CDR3 loop is CASSLVVAVNNEQFF. The CDR3, as DNA: TGTGCCAGCAGCTTAGTAGTAGCGGTAAACAATGAGCAGTTCTTC.

This chain joins TRBV2 and TRBJ2-5, with 7 bases lining up with TRBD1. Per the germline V gene, CDR1 is SNHLY and CDR2 is FYNNEI. The CDR3 runs to 16 residues. The trim removed 6 bases at V and 5 bases at J, leaving 15 bases unmatched. This CDR3 reads CASSHRQGRFYETQYF. CDR3 bases: TGTGCCAGCAGCCACCGACAGGGTCGGTTTTATGAGACCCAGTACTTC.

The chain uses TRBV29-1 and TRBJ2-1, with TRBD1 matching 7 bases. The CDR3 runs to 15 residues. The germline gives CDR1 SQVTM, CDR2 ANQGSEA. Germline trimming cut 0 bases from V and 8 bases from J; bases unmatched to any gene: 10. CDR3 residues: CSVEEGRQGGHEQFF. The CDR3 coding sequence is TGCAGCGTTGAAGAGGGTAGACAGGGCGGTCATGAGCAGTTCTTC.